This passage covers 27 T cell receptor beta chains from one sample sequenced in a study of blood T cell repertoires in COVID-19. The table came from immunoSEQ multiplex PCR; TCRdb's copy has only in-frame clones and leaves some out. The sample lists 250,000 or so clones, roughly 87% seen once, with less than 5% in the top ten. The specimen sequenced was peripheral blood. These receptors came from a middle-aged woman who had recovered from COVID-19.

The chain uses TRBV28 and TRBJ2-3; D is perhaps TRBD1 (5 bases). V was shortened by 3 bases and J by 0 bases, with 7 bases between the two germline ends. Looked up from germline, CDR1 is MDHEN and CDR2 is SYDVKM. The CDR3 runs 14 residues. The chain's CDR3 is CASSLGPSTDTQYF. As DNA, the CDR3 is TGTGCCAGCAGTTTGGGGCCGAGCACAGATACGCAGTATTTT.

The chain links TRBV6-5 to TRBJ1-4, with D perhaps matching TRBD1 (5 bases). The germline V gene has CDR1 MNHEY and CDR2 SVGAGI. This CDR3 is 14 amino acids long. Trimming removed 7 bases at V and 0 bases at J, with 9 bases between. The CDR3 DNA reads TGTGCCAGCAAAGGAGGGGCAACTAATGAAAAACTGTTTTTT. Translated, it gives CASKGGATNEKLFF.

The rearrangement joins TRBV24-1 to TRBJ1-5, with D possibly being TRBD1 (5 bases). The CDR3 runs 17 residues. The germline V gene encodes CDR1 KGHDR and CDR2 SFDVKD. V was trimmed by 8 bases and J by 0 bases, leaving 19 bases between them. The CDR3 sequence: CATKGQHKTYSNQPQHF. The CDR3 DNA is TGTGCCACCAAGGGGCAGCACAAAACCTATAGCAATCAGCCCCAGCATTTT.

The gene calls are TRBV29-1 and TRBJ2-5; the D is unclear. This CDR3 has 13 amino acids. Germline values: CDR1 SQVTM, CDR2 ANQGSEA. Trimming left V 5 bases short and J 2 bases short, with 12 bases between. The CDR3: CSVSNSRQETQYF. The CDR3 nucleotides read TGCAGCGTTTCGAACAGCCGTCAAGAGACCCAGTACTTC. Supplemented by reference TRBV29-1 and TRBJ2-5, the full variable domain reads SAVISQKPSRDICQRGTSLTIQCQVDSQVTMMFWYRQQPGQSLTLIATANQGSEATYESGFVIDKFPISRPNLTFSTLTVSNMSPEDSSIYLCSVSNSRQETQYFGPGTRLLVL.

This clone has only a few counts. V and J are TRBV24-1 and TRBJ1-4, with TRBD1 identical over 7 bases. Trimming took 2 bases from V and 3 from J; bases not matched to a gene: 5. Germline V gene data show CDR1 as KGHDR and CDR2 as SFDVKD. The CDR3 covers 16 residues. The CDR3 DNA follows: TGTGCCACCAGTGATTCCCCCCAGGGGGCTAATGAAAAACTGTTTTTT. This encodes CATSDSPQGANEKLFF.

This sequence joins TRBV5-1 and TRBJ2-7, with D possibly being TRBD2 (7 bases). The CDR3 spans 15 residues. CDR1 and CDR2 from the germline V gene are SGHRS and YFSETQ. The germline V and J ends were trimmed by 0 bases and 3 bases, with 13 bases remaining between them. The CDR3 DNA is TGCGCCAGCAGCTTGGGTGGGCGGGGGCTCTACGAGCAGTACTTC. Its protein product is CASSLGGRGLYEQYF.

The CDR3 protein is CASSLIAGGVTDTQYF. CDR3 nucleotides: TGTGCCAGCAGCCTCATAGCGGGAGGTGTCACAGATACGCAGTATTTT. The rearrangement joins TRBV7-9 to TRBJ2-3; 10 bases are a match to TRBD2. J gave up 2 bases and V 5 bases, and 7 bases lay outside the gene matches. The CDR3 has 16 amino acids. The germline V gene encodes CDR1 SEHNR and CDR2 FQNEAQ (reference sequence).

The chain carries TRBV30 and TRBJ2-7; TRBD1 agrees at 7 bases. V shed 1 base and J 12 bases; nucleotides not matched to a gene: 6. The germline V gene encodes CDR1 GTSNPN and CDR2 SVGIG (reference sequence). This CDR3 is 11 amino acids long. The CDR3 sequence is CAWSAEGAMYF. Written as DNA, the CDR3 is TGTGCCTGGAGTGCCGAGGGGGCTATGTACTTC.

This clone was detected only once. The chain couples TRBV30 to TRBJ1-5; TRBD1 matches 7 bases. J gave up 4 bases and V 1 base, and 4 bases lay outside the gene matches. Germline CDR1 and CDR2: GTSNPN and SVGIG (reference sequence). The length of the CDR3 is 14 residues. The CDR3 protein is CAWSDRGRNQPQHF. For the CDR3, the DNA is TGTGCCTGGAGTGACAGGGGCAGGAATCAGCCCCAGCATTTT.

The gene calls are TRBV6-6 and TRBJ2-7; D not certain. Trimming shortened V by 6 bases and J by 3 bases, and 12 bases separated the two germline ends. The CDR3 extends over 13 amino acids. Per the germline V gene, CDR1 is MNHNY and CDR2 is SVGAGI (reference sequence). DNA of the CDR3: TGTGCCAGCAGCCCCCAGGCAGGCTACGAGCAGTACTTC. Translating gives CASSPQAGYEQYF.

V gene TRBV27 combines with J gene TRBJ1-1, with a weak D call TRBD1 (6 bases). This CDR3 has 12 amino acids. V was cut by 6 bases and J by 9 bases, with 14 bases left in between. Germline CDR1 reads MNHEY; CDR2 reads SMNVEV (reference sequence). CDR3 sequence reads: CASRSGHGKAFF. As DNA, the CDR3 is TGTGCCAGCAGGTCGGGACACGGCAAAGCTTTCTTT.

This clone has just one count. The V and J genes are TRBV4-1 and TRBJ2-3, with TRBD1 matching 7 bases. The CDR3 spans 15 residues. Germline V gene sequence: CDR1 MGHRA, CDR2 YSYEKL. V lost 2 bases to trimming and J lost 1 base; unmatched junction nucleotides: 3. This CDR3 reads CASSQSGQGTDTQYF. The CDR3 nucleotides are TGCGCCAGCAGCCAATCCGGACAGGGCACAGATACGCAGTATTTT.

The rearrangement uses TRBV15 and TRBJ2-3; TRBD2 matches at 11 bases. This CDR3 is built from 19 residues. CDR1 and CDR2 (germline): LNHNV, YYDKDF (reference sequence). V lost 0 bases to trimming and J lost 1 base; unmatched junction nucleotides: 9. CDR3 bases: TGTGCCACCAGCAGAGATGGTAGCGGGGGGGCCCCTCGCACAGATACGCAGTATTTT. As protein: CATSRDGSGGAPRTDTQYF.

The chain employs TRBV5-1 and TRBJ2-2; D remains ambiguous. The CDR3 contains 15 residues. CDR1 SGHRS and CDR2 YFSETQ come from the germline V gene. Trimming shortened V by 5 bases and J by 1 base, and 12 bases separated the two germline ends. DNA for the CDR3: TGCGCCAGCAGTGACGGGTTCCGGAACACCGGGGAGCTGTTTTTT. As protein: CASSDGFRNTGELFF.

V gene TRBV5-1 combines with J gene TRBJ2-1; 8 positions match TRBD2. Germline V CDR1 and CDR2: SGHRS, YFSETQ. V was pared by 5 bases and J by 5 bases, with 9 bases of the junction left unmatched. This CDR3 is built from 15 residues. The CDR3 spells CASSPGGGRDNEQFF. CDR3 DNA: TGCGCCAGCAGTCCTGGCGGGGGGCGGGACAATGAGCAGTTCTTC. Together with reference TRBV5-1 and TRBJ2-1, the CDR3 gives the full variable domain: KAGVTQTPRYLIKTRGQQVTLSCSPISGHRSVSWYQQTPGQGLQFLFEYFSETQRNKGNFPGRFSGRQFSNSRSEMNVSTLELGDSALYLCASSPGGGRDNEQFFGPGTRLTVL.

This rearrangement joins TRBV27 to TRBJ2-7, with a possible D match to TRBD2 (6 bases). Germline loops: CDR1 MNHEY, CDR2 SMNVEV (reference sequence). V shed 6 bases and J shed 0 bases, with 12 bases lying between them. This CDR3 region has 14 residues. CDR3: CASSIAGNSYEQYF. CDR3 DNA sequence: TGTGCCAGCAGCATTGCGGGGAACTCCTACGAGCAGTACTTC.

This chain links TRBV13 with TRBJ1-5; possibly TRBD1 for D (5 bases). The CDR3 sequence is 16 residues long. With 0 bases removed from V and 5 bases from J, the gap between germline ends came to 14 bases. Germline assignment: CDR1 PRHDT and CDR2 FYEKMQ (reference sequence). The CDR3 DNA reads TGTGCCAGCAGCTTAGGCAGCGGGGCGAGGCATCAGCCCCAGCATTTT. It specifies CASSLGSGARHQPQHF.

The V call is TRBV4-1, the J call TRBJ1-3, with D hard to call. Germline V gene sequence: CDR1 MGHRA, CDR2 YSYEKL. The CDR3 extends over 14 amino acids. V was clipped by 1 base and J by 7 bases, with 11 bases between them. The CDR3 region is CASSQAEGENTIYF. CDR3 sequence (DNA): TGCGCCAGCAGCCAAGCTGAAGGAGAGAACACCATATATTTT.

V is TRBV29-1 and J is TRBJ2-2, with D possibly matching TRBD2 (5 bases). V was shortened by 7 bases and J by 1 base, with 10 bases between the two germline ends. This CDR3 contains 13 residues. Germline V gene sequence: CDR1 SQVTM, CDR2 ANQGSEA. In nucleotides, the CDR3 is TGCAGCGGGTTTAGCGAGAACACCGGGGAGCTGTTTTTT. This encodes CSGFSENTGELFF.

The DNA for the CDR3 is TGTGCCAGCTCACCACTGGCAGGGGGCGAGCAGTACTTC. This encodes CASSPLAGGEQYF. The V call is TRBV18, the J call TRBJ2-7; 7 bases align to TRBD1. CDR1 and CDR2 (germline): KGHSH, LQKENI. This CDR3 comprises 13 residues. J gave up 6 bases and V 1 base, and 3 bases lay outside the gene matches.

The chain joins TRBV5-1 to TRBJ2-7; 11 nucleotides align to TRBD1. Looked up from germline, CDR1 is SGHRS and CDR2 is YFSETQ. With 7 bases clipped from V and 5 bases from J, the junction kept 17 bases outside the gene matches. The CDR3 runs 17 residues. CDR3 nucleotides: TGCGCCAGCTGTTTATCCCCGGGACAGGGGGATTCCCACGAGCAGTACTTC. The encoded protein is CASCLSPGQGDSHEQYF.

The V and J genes are TRBV19 and TRBJ2-1; a weak D match, TRBD2 (5 bases). The germline CDR1 and CDR2 sequences are LNHDA and SQIVND (reference sequence). The length of the CDR3 is 14 residues. The V end lost 4 bases, the J end lost 8 bases, and 15 bases lay between the germline ends. The chain's CDR3 is CASSTAPEDYEQFF. DNA of the CDR3: TGTGCCAGTAGTACGGCCCCTGAGGACTATGAGCAGTTCTTC.

CDR3 amino acids: CASSDTSTLDTQYF. DNA for the CDR3: TGTGCCAGCAGTGACACCTCTACGTTGGATACGCAGTATTTT. V gene TRBV6-1 combines with J gene TRBJ2-3; D gene uncertain. V was shortened by 3 bases and J by 6 bases, with 13 bases between the two germline ends. There are 14 residues in the CDR3. Germline CDR1 and CDR2: MNHNS and SASEGT.

The chain links TRBV27 to TRBJ1-5; perhaps TRBD1 as D (6 bases). The V gene's germline CDR1 is MNHEY and CDR2 SMNVEV (reference sequence). CDR3 size: 15 residues. Deletions cut 3 bases from V and 6 bases from J, with 15 bases between. This CDR3 is CASSFGGGAGQPQHF. The CDR3, as DNA: TGTGCCAGCAGTTTCGGTGGGGGGGCCGGTCAGCCCCAGCATTTT.

The chain is built from TRBV27 and TRBJ1-6, with 8 bases fitting TRBD1. The trim removed 5 bases at V and 5 bases at J, leaving 8 bases unmatched. The CDR3 is 16 amino acids. Germline V gene sequence: CDR1 MNHEY, CDR2 SMNVEV (reference sequence). The CDR3 is CASSLNEGQDNSPLHF. CDR3 in DNA: TGTGCCAGCAGTCTAAACGAGGGACAGGATAATTCACCCCTCCACTTT.

V gene TRBV4-2 combines with J gene TRBJ2-7, with 10 bases lining up with TRBD2. The CDR3 extends over 16 amino acids. The germline V gene has CDR1 LGHNA and CDR2 YNFKEQ. The ends lost 0 bases at V and 1 base at J; junction bases unmatched: 3. In DNA form, the CDR3 reads TGTGCCAGCAGCCAAGAAGGTAGCGGGGGGTCCTACGAGCAGTACTTC. Protein product: CASSQEGSGGSYEQYF.

CDR3 protein: CASRRGPDTEAFF. For the CDR3, the DNA is TGCGCCAGCAGAAGGGGGCCTGACACTGAAGCTTTCTTT. V usage is TRBV5-1 and J usage is TRBJ1-1, with 7 bases that match TRBD1. The CDR3 covers 13 residues. V shed 5 bases, J shed 3 bases, and the junction held 4 bases outside the gene matches. CDR1 is SGHRS and CDR2 is YFSETQ in the germline V gene.